The clone carrying this T cell receptor beta chain came up once. The data originate from a study of blood T cell repertoires in COVID-19. In the study overall: Spain, Italy and the United States supplied samples that represented acute and convalescent COVID-19. PBMCs, B-cell-depleted T cells, or T cells were the source of the cDNA or gDNA that made up the material.

Per the original methods: Nucleated cell counts were estimated from reference gene primer amplification. Produced via immunoSEQ multiplex PCR; TCRdb's table is partial and in-frame only. V, J and clone size were drawn from that table, and D and trimming were deduced from the DNA. Of 250,000 to 300,000 clones listed, around 90% were seen once; the top ten hold about 1%. Two consecutive negative NP/OP PCR tests, clearance, or resolved symptoms defined Cohort 3 recovery. Germline trimming cut 5 bases from V and 2 bases from J; bases unmatched to any gene: 12. This CDR3 region has 19 residues. Germline assignment: CDR1 PRHDT and CDR2 FYEKMQ (reference sequence).

The sample taken for sequencing was PBMCs or T cells enriched from blood (not recorded which). The chain uses TRBV13 and TRBJ2-3; 14 bases are a match to TRBD2. The origin of this receptor is a woman younger than 45 who had recovered from COVID-19. The CDR3 region is CASSGGGLAGGPYTDTQYF. CDR3 nucleotides: TGTGCCAGCAGCGGTGGCGGACTAGCGGGGGGTCCCTACACAGATACGCAGTATTTT.